These T cell receptor beta chains were read from a single sample in a study of cytomegalovirus exposure and HLA in healthy donors. Clones were read by immunoSEQ multiplex PCR, and TCRdb kept only the in-frame ones, dropping some. Counted here are some 99,000 clones, around four fifths occurring once; the ten biggest clones make up roughly 8%. The specimen sequenced was PBMCs. The receptor set was obtained from a woman between 50 and 59 years old in good health and CMV-seropositive. The CDR3 runs from the conserved cysteine through the conserved F or W. The D gene is left open where the match is weak. The size entry is marked missing in some rows and otherwise reads once, few, many or a size class.

v_gene	d_gene	abundance	j_gene	CDR3nt	CDR3aa
TRBV4-1	.	.	TRBJ2-7	TGCGCCAGCAGCCCCAGGGACACGAGCTACGAGCAGTACTTC	CASSPRDTSYEQYF
TRBV19	TRBD1	.	TRBJ1-6	TGTGCCAGTAGGTACCGGGACAGGGCTGATTCACCCCTCCACTTT	CASRYRDRADSPLHF
TRBV4-2	.	.	TRBJ1-1	TGTGCCAGCAGCCAAACCCCGGGACAAAACACTGAAGCTTTCTTT	CASSQTPGQNTEAFF
TRBV11-2	.	.	TRBJ2-3	TGTGCCAGCCTGCTCAGCGGCGAGGATACGCAGTATTTT	CASLLSGEDTQYF
TRBV4-2	.	.	TRBJ2-5	TGTGCCAGCAGCCCAGAGGGGGGGGACGGGAGCACCCAGTACTTC	CASSPEGGDGSTQYF
TRBV14	.	once	TRBJ1-2	TGTGCCAGCAGCCCCCGGGGGGGTGGCTACACCTTC	CASSPRGGGYTF
TRBV5-1	TRBD1	few	TRBJ1-5	TGCGCCAGCAGCGAGGGGGCGCCGAATCAGCCCCAGCATTTT	CASSEGAPNQPQHF
TRBV4-3	TRBD2	.	TRBJ2-7	TGCGCCAGCAGCCAAGCCCCAGGTAGCGGGTACGAGCAGTACTTC	CASSQAPGSGYEQYF
TRBV19	.	.	TRBJ1-5	TGTGCCAGTAGTCTACAGGGCTATAGCAATCAGCCCCAGCATTTT	CASSLQGYSNQPQHF
TRBV6-1	.	once	TRBJ1-2	TGTGCCAGCAGTGTTTCAGGGGCAGGACCTAACTATGGCTACACCTTC	CASSVSGAGPNYGYTF
TRBV6-1	TRBD1	.	TRBJ1-5	TGTGCCGGACAGGGGGCCAGCAATCAGCCCCAGCATTTT	CAGQGASNQPQHF
TRBV7-2	TRBD1	.	TRBJ1-3	TGTGCCAGCAGCTTAGTACAGGGGTTGTCTGGAAACACCATATATTTT	CASSLVQGLSGNTIYF
TRBV6-1	.	.	TRBJ2-1	TGTGCCAGCAGTGAGCGGGGAAGTAATGAGCAGTTCTTC	CASSERGSNEQFF
TRBV5-5	TRBD2	.	TRBJ2-5	TGTGCCAGCAGCTTAGGCGGGAGGCCGGGTGGGGGTGAGACCCAGTACTTC	CASSLGGRPGGGETQYF
TRBV9	.	few	TRBJ1-3	TGTGCCAGCAGCGTAGACACAGCTGGAAACACCATATATTTT	CASSVDTAGNTIYF
TRBV7-6	TRBD1	.	TRBJ2-2	TGTGCCAGCAGCTTAGCGGACAGGGGGAACACCGGGGAGCTGTTTTTT	CASSLADRGNTGELFF
TRBV5-1	.	.	TRBJ2-3	TGCGCCAGCAGCAGGGACATCACAGATACGCAGTATTTT	CASSRDITDTQYF
TRBV19	TRBD1	.	TRBJ2-7	TGTGCCAGTAGTATCGGACAGGTACCTTCCTACGAGCAGTACTTC	CASSIGQVPSYEQYF
TRBV11-2	.	once	TRBJ2-6	TGTGCCAGCAGCTTAGGGGGCGGAAGGACTGGGGCCAACGTCCTGACTTTC	CASSLGGGRTGANVLTF
TRBV18	.	once	TRBJ2-2	TGTGCCAGCTCACCACGGACTTTCGCGAACACCGGGGAGCTGTTTTTT	CASSPRTFANTGELFF
TRBV5-1	TRBD1	once	TRBJ2-7	TGCGCCAGCAGCGGCGGACAGGGGGCAAACGAGCAGTACTTC	CASSGGQGANEQYF
TRBV11-2	.	.	TRBJ2-2	TGTGCCAGCCTGCGGGGGAACACCGGGGAGCTGTTTTTT	CASLRGNTGELFF
TRBV10-3	.	.	TRBJ1-4	TGTGCCATCAGTCCGGACAGTGAAAAACTGTTTTTT	CAISPDSEKLFF
TRBV5-6	TRBD1	.	TRBJ1-6	TGTGCCAGCAGCTTGGGGCAGACAGGGCTCCCTTCACCCCTCCACTTT	CASSLGQTGLPSPLHF
TRBV5-1	.	.	TRBJ1-4	TGCGCCAGCAGCTTGGATTGGAGTGAAAAACTGTTTTTT	CASSLDWSEKLFF
TRBV10-1	TRBD1	.	TRBJ2-7	TGCGCCGGAATCAGGGGGCTTTACTACGAGCAGTACTTC	CAGIRGLYYEQYF
TRBV6-1	TRBD1	.	TRBJ2-3	TGTGCCAGCAGACAACAGGGGGCAGATACGCAGTATTTT	CASRQQGADTQYF
TRBV7-3	.	.	TRBJ1-4	TGTGCCAGCAGCCAAACGCGATCGGGGAAGTATGAAAAACTGTTTTTT	CASSQTRSGKYEKLFF
TRBV5-4	.	.	TRBJ2-6	TGTGCCAGCAGCCCAGAGGGCTCTGGGGCCAACGTCCTGACTTTC	CASSPEGSGANVLTF
TRBV7-2	TRBD1	.	TRBJ2-6	TGTGCCAGCAGCTTCCCCGGGACAGGGGCCAACGGCCTGACTTTC	CASSFPGTGANGLTF
TRBV6-4	.	.	TRBJ2-2	TGTGCCAGCAGTCCCAGGAACACCGGGGAGCTGTTTTTT	CASSPRNTGELFF
TRBV9	.	.	TRBJ2-7	TGTGCCAGCAGCGACCGGGACAGTGGGAGGTACGAGCAGTACTTC	CASSDRDSGRYEQYF
TRBV7-9	.	.	TRBJ1-4	TGTGCCAGCAGCTTAGTGATTGATGGCTGGGAAAAACTGTTTTTT	CASSLVIDGWEKLFF
TRBV15	TRBD1	.	TRBJ1-4	TGTGCCACCAGCATACAGGGGCAGGGTAATGAAAAACTGTTTTTT	CATSIQGQGNEKLFF
TRBV9	.	once	TRBJ1-4	TGTGCCAGCAGCGTGGAGGGGGGGTTTAATGAAAAACTGTTTTTT	CASSVEGGFNEKLFF
TRBV5-8	TRBD2	.	TRBJ2-7	TGTGCCAGCAGCTTGGACGGGAGGATCTACGAGCAGTACTTC	CASSLDGRIYEQYF
TRBV2	.	.	TRBJ2-3	TGTGCCAGCAGCCTGGGAGGCACAGATACGCAGTATTTT	CASSLGGTDTQYF
TRBV6-1	TRBD1	.	TRBJ1-1	TGTGCCAGCCGACAGGGGACGGCTTTCTTT	CASRQGTAFF
TRBV6-5	.	.	TRBJ2-7	TGTGCCAGCAGTTATGCGGCGGCCTCCTACGAGCAGTACTTC	CASSYAAASYEQYF
TRBV6-4	.	.	TRBJ2-1	TGTGCCAGCAGAGTACGCGGGGATTCCTACAATGAGCAGTTCTTC	CASRVRGDSYNEQFF
TRBV7-9	TRBD1	.	TRBJ1-1	TGTTCCAGCAGCTCCCCGACAGGGGGCATGAACACTGAAGCTTTCTTT	CSSSSPTGGMNTEAFF
TRBV5-6	TRBD1	.	TRBJ2-7	TGTGCCAGCAGCGATCTGGGACAGGGGCCCTACGAGCAGTACTTC	CASSDLGQGPYEQYF